This T cell receptor beta chain was identified in a study of T cells after yellow fever vaccination. Study-level results: Within FACS-sorted repertoires, abundant clonotypes contaminating from the bulk population could be present. The booster response re-showed most primary clones: around 96% CD4, around 87% CD8.

Notes on this clonotype: The target antigen is unknown.

UMIs and a universal primer site were added when TCR cDNA was made by 5'RACE template switching. TCRdb processed the 5' RACE reads anew with MiXCR; each CDR3 protein has one entry. The sample lists more than 450,000 distinct CDR3 sequences; roughly 22% were seen once. The CDR3 is 14 residues long. V was shortened by 3 bases and J by 1 base, with 7 bases between the two germline ends. Germline CDR1 is SGDLS and CDR2 is YYNGEE. The sequenced sample was PBMCs, obtained 20 to 25 days after the first yellow fever vaccination. J is TRBJ2-2 and V is TRBV9; D gene unclear. The clonotype comes from a man aged 18-30 years who received the YFV17D yellow fever vaccine. CDR3 nucleotides: TGTGCCAGCAGCGACATTCTGAACACCGGGGAGCTGTTTTTT. It specifies CASSDILNTGELFF.